Included here is one T cell receptor beta chain sequence, with context. It has no known antigen specificity. Base quality data are lacking; no much larger clone is found one base away. Each collaborating institution followed its own protocols to collect whole blood in K2EDTA tubes. For TCRbeta analysis, collaborators shipped samples in one of three forms: frozen whole blood, isolated PBMCs, or DNA extracted from either of those sample types. The data originate from a study of blood T cell repertoires in COVID-19 (dated by TCRdb to 2020 to 2022). For context, the study as a whole: The collaborator samples originated in the United States, Italy and Spain and spanned the acute and convalescent phases of COVID-19. The material from the prospective study consisted of cDNA or gDNA derived from T cells, B-cell-depleted T cells, or PBMCs. Subjects who had been exposed to COVID-19, were actively infected with it, or had recovered from it provided the deeply sampled blood TCRbeta repertoires that made up the dataset. The repertoires were released in a freely available public database intended as a resource for research on the immune response to SARS-CoV-2. The samples were drawn from two sources: the first 160 participants of the ongoing ImmuneRACE study, and fewer than 1,500 subjects contributed by 6 global collaborators. The sample metadata nearly always contained a de-identified subject ID, COVID-19 status, age in years and sex. Where available, HLA class I and class II types were taken from metadata supplied by the sample provider and were not determined by assay-based typing.

Compared with germline, V lacks 5 bases and J lacks 2 bases; bases without a gene match: 4. The CDR3 contains 16 residues, cysteine and phenylalanine counted. Of the read, only the CDR3 DNA is kept; its 48 bases are in frame from base 1. Per the germline V gene (reference sequence), MNHEY is the CDR1 and SMNVEV is the CDR2. The immunoSEQ Assay, a bias-controlled multiplex PCR, was used to amplify TCRbeta CDR3 regions from genomic DNA. Under the source paper's analysis protocol: Nucleated cell counts per sample were estimated from amplification of reference gene primers within the assay. To quantify the absolute abundance of each unique TCRbeta CDR3 rearrangement, sequence reads were collapsed and filtered. Productive Simpson clonality was computed per sample as the square root of Simpson's diversity index over productive rearrangements. Imported from immuneACCESS, the table was reduced by TCRdb to in-frame sequences with V and J called. These copies leave out some clones; in studies compared against another copy, an unresolved V gene accounts for under half, and the cause of the remainder is not known. That table supplies the V and J calls and clone size; D and trimming were determined from the DNA. The table for this sample lists about 80,000 clones; about 78% of them were counted only once. 15% of the sample is in the top ten clones.

Points the paper makes about the study in general: The quantity of clinical and demographic metadata differed by source and by participant and was supplied without curation.

The material sequenced was peripheral blood. The chain is assembled from TRBV27 and TRBJ2-3, and 13 junctional nucleotides match TRBD2. This receptor was obtained from a human donor in a cohort sampled during active COVID-19. The nucleotide sequence is TGTGCCAGCAGTCCCGGGACTAGCGGGACCACAGATACGCAGTATTTT. This codes for CASSPGTSGTTDTQYF.